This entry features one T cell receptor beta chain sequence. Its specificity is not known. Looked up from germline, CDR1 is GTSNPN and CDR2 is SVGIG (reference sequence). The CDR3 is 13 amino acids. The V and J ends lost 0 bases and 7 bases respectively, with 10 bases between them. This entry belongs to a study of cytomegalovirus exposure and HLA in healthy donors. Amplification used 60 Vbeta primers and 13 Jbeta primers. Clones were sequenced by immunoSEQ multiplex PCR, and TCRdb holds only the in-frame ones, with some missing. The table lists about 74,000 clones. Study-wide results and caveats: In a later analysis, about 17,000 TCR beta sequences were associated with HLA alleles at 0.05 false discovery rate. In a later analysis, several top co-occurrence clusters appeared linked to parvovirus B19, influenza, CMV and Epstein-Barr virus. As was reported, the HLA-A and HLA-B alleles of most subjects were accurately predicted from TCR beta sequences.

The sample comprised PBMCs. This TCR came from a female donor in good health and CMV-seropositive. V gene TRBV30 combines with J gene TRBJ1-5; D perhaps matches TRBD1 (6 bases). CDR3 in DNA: TGTGCCTGGAGTGTAGGGGGGGGGCAGCCCCAGCATTTT. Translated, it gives CAWSVGGGQPQHF.